This T cell receptor (beta chain) was sequenced for a study of shared clonotypes between healthy human individuals. Clones were read by immunoSEQ multiplex PCR, and TCRdb kept only the in-frame ones, dropping some. The sample has about 2.1 million clones; just over 90% are singletons. Selected positively for CCR7 and CD45RO-negative, naive CD8 cells excluded terminally differentiated effector memory CD45RA+ cells. This CDR3 has 12 residues. The germline gives CDR1 SEHNR, CDR2 FQNEAQ (reference sequence). The trim removed 6 bases at V and 6 bases at J, leaving 4 bases unmatched. The chain joins TRBV7-9 to TRBJ1-1; 7 bases are shared with TRBD1. The sequenced material came from naive CD8+ T cells from PBMCs. The receptor was isolated from a young man in good health. Some clones in this sample may be carry-over from other donors' samples. The CDR3 sequence is CASRRTGSEAFF. The CDR3 DNA reads TGTGCCAGCAGGCGGACAGGCTCTGAAGCTTTCTTT.